The 16 T cell receptor beta chains listed next were all sequenced from one sample in a study of blood T cell repertoires in COVID-19. The method was immunoSEQ multiplex PCR; TCRdb's version includes in-frame clones alone and lacks a portion of them. This sample has around 93,000 clones, with 80% to 90% found just once. Material: peripheral blood. The receptors here all came from a man of 80 years or more with acute or convalescent COVID-19.

The rearrangement uses TRBV6-5 and TRBJ1-5; tentative D call: TRBD1 (6 bases). Trimming took off 2 bases at V and 7 bases at J, with 15 bases between the two ends. The CDR3 is 15 amino acids. Germline V gene sequence: CDR1 MNHEY, CDR2 SVGAGI. In DNA, the CDR3 is TGTGCCAGCAGTTACCTGGAGGGGGGGCTCCAGCCCCAGCATTTT. This translates into CASSYLEGGLQPQHF.

This sequence joins TRBV19 and TRBJ1-5, with 9 bases matching TRBD1. J was trimmed by 3 bases and V by 3 bases; bases with no gene match: 6. The CDR3 runs 16 residues. Germline-derived CDR1 and CDR2 are LNHDA and SQIVND (reference sequence). The CDR3 sequence: CASSIRGQGYNQPQHF. The DNA of the CDR3 is TGTGCCAGTAGTATTCGGGGACAGGGCTACAATCAGCCCCAGCATTTT.

The V call is TRBV4-3, the J call TRBJ2-2; the D gene is possibly TRBD2 (6 bases). Germline V gives CDR1 LGHNA, CDR2 YSLEER. The CDR3 spans 15 residues. Trimming left V 7 bases short and J 3 bases short, with 15 bases between. CDR3 coding DNA: TGCGCCAGCACCAAGACGGGAGTGGACACCGGGGAGCTGTTTTTT. Its protein is CASTKTGVDTGELFF.

V is TRBV19 and J is TRBJ2-5; D remains ambiguous. CDR3 size: 12 residues. Germline V gene sequence: CDR1 LNHDA, CDR2 SQIVND (reference sequence). V was trimmed by 3 bases and J by 5 bases, leaving 7 bases between them. The CDR3 is CASSILGETQYF. The CDR3 nucleotides read TGTGCCAGTAGTATCCTCGGGGAGACCCAGTACTTC.

The V call is TRBV14, the J call TRBJ2-3, with D possibly matching TRBD2 (5 bases). V gave up 4 bases and J gave up 0 bases, with 11 bases separating them. The CDR3 is made up of 15 amino acids. Germline V gives CDR1 SGHDN, CDR2 FVKESK. The CDR3: CASSRLAFSTDTQYF. CDR3 DNA: TGTGCCAGCAGCCGTTTAGCGTTTAGCACAGATACGCAGTATTTT.

The chain links TRBV10-3 to TRBJ2-1, with 16 bases fitting TRBD2. The CDR3 extends over 17 amino acids. Germline V CDR1 and CDR2: ENHRY, SYGVKD. Unmatched junction bases numbered 11, after V lost 8 bases and J lost 7 bases. CDR3 protein: CAIRNYGTSGGGNEQFF. The CDR3 nucleotides are TGTGCCATCCGAAACTACGGGACTAGCGGGGGGGGTAATGAGCAGTTCTTC.

This chain uses TRBV10-2 with TRBJ1-4, with a tentative D call TRBD1 (6 bases). The CDR3 is 15 residues long. Germline V gene sequence: CDR1 WSHSY, CDR2 SAAADI. V was trimmed by 1 base and J by 3 bases, leaving 9 bases between them. The CDR3 loop reads CASSEWDTPNEKLFF. CDR3 coding DNA: TGCGCCAGCAGTGAGTGGGACACCCCTAATGAAAAACTGTTTTTT.

The CDR3 region has the DNA TGCAGTGCTAGATCGGGTTATGGCTACACCTTC. It translates to CSARSGYGYTF. The J gene is TRBJ1-2, the V gene TRBV20-1; no clear D gene. The CDR3 spans 11 residues. V lost 2 bases and J 5 bases, leaving 6 bases between the germline ends. Germline V gives CDR1 DFQATT, CDR2 SNEGSKA (reference sequence).

V and J are TRBV4-3 and TRBJ2-2, with 7 bases fitting TRBD2. The CDR3 loop spans 16 amino acids. V shed 0 bases and J 1 base; nucleotides not matched to a gene: 2. Germline values: CDR1 LGHNA, CDR2 YSLEER. CDR3 DNA: TGCGCCAGCAGCCAAGACCCTAGCGGGAACACCGGGGAGCTGTTTTTT. Translation gives CASSQDPSGNTGELFF.

This chain joins TRBV3-1 (or the pseudogene TRBV3-2) and TRBJ2-1; the match to TRBD2 covers 8 bases. Germline trimming cut 0 bases from V and 3 bases from J; bases unmatched to any gene: 7. The CDR3 spans 17 residues. Germline lookup yields CDR1 LGHDT and CDR2 YNNKEL (reference sequence). The CDR3 protein is CASSQDRGLVVYNEQFF. CDR3 sequence (DNA): TGTGCCAGCAGCCAAGACCGGGGACTAGTGGTCTACAATGAGCAGTTCTTC.

The chain joins TRBV6-5 to TRBJ1-1; tentative D call: TRBD1 (6 bases). The CDR3 length is 15 residues. In germline, CDR1 is MNHEY, CDR2 SVGAGI. Trimming removed 2 bases from V and 1 base from J, with 11 bases in between. CDR3 DNA: TGTGCCAGCAGTTACATCCAGACAGGGAACACTGAAGCTTTCTTT. Protein sequence: CASSYIQTGNTEAFF.

V is TRBV7-2 and J is TRBJ2-7, with TRBD1 identical over 8 bases. The J segment lost 10 bases and the V segment lost 3 bases, leaving 11 bases of the junction unmatched. CDR1 SGHTA and CDR2 FQGNSA come from the germline V gene. The CDR3 loop spans 14 amino acids. The CDR3 loop reads CASSFQGADGVQYF. CDR3 nucleotide sequence: TGTGCCAGCAGCTTCCAGGGGGCTGACGGTGTTCAGTACTTC.

The chain joins TRBV30 to TRBJ2-5, with 8 bases lining up with TRBD2. V lost 3 bases, J lost 4 bases, and 1 base stayed unmatched. There are 12 residues in the CDR3. Germline V CDR1 and CDR2: GTSNPN, SVGIG (reference sequence). CDR3 sequence: CAWRAGVETQYF. For the CDR3, the DNA is TGTGCCTGGAGAGCGGGGGTAGAGACCCAGTACTTC.

This clone was recorded once. V is TRBV15 and J is TRBJ1-1, with a possible D match to TRBD1 (5 bases). Between the trimmed V and J ends, which lost 5 bases and 5 bases, there was a span of 12 bases. Germline-derived CDR1 and CDR2 are LNHNV and YYDKDF (reference sequence). The CDR3 loop spans 13 amino acids. The CDR3 DNA reads as TGTGCCACCAGCCCCCGGGGGGGGACTGAAGCTTTCTTT. This codes for CATSPRGGTEAFF. Complete variable domain (other parts from reference TRBV15 and TRBJ1-1): DAMVIQNPRYQVTQFGKPVTLSCSQTLNHNVMYWYQQKSSQAPKLLFHYYDKDFNNEADTPDNFQSRRPNTSFCFLDIRSPGLGDTAMYLCATSPRGGTEAFFGQGTRLTVV.

This chain joins TRBV5-1 and TRBJ2-5, with TRBD1 matching over 11 bases. The CDR3 length is 15 residues. CDR1 is SGHRS, CDR2 YFSETQ, per germline. J lost 6 bases, V lost 3 bases, and 7 bases had no gene match. The CDR3: CASSSPGQGEQTQYF. In DNA, the CDR3 is TGCGCCAGCAGCTCGCCGGGACAGGGGGAGCAGACCCAGTACTTC.

This chain connects TRBV25-1 to TRBJ1-4; 7 bases are shared with TRBD1. This CDR3 spans 12 amino acids. CDR1 is MGHDK and CDR2 is SYGVNS in the germline V gene. The V and J ends lost 8 bases and 5 bases, in that order; junction bases with no gene match: 2. CDR3: CASRQGNEKLFF. The CDR3 nucleotides read TGTGCCAGCCGACAGGGCAATGAAAAACTGTTTTTT.